The 16 T cell receptor beta chains presented below share a single source sample, sequenced in a study of blood T cell repertoires in COVID-19 (dated by TCRdb to the early 2020s). The protocol used for the library was the immunoSEQ multiplex PCR assay. TCRdb mirrors the immuneACCESS table, restricted to in-frame sequences. Some clones are absent from its copies; in checked studies, under half trace to an unresolved V gene, and the reason for the others is unknown. The sample has roughly 250,000 clones on record, about nine tenths of them singletons. The ten largest clones capture 10% to 15% of the sample. The material sequenced was peripheral blood. The receptors shown here come from a woman younger than 45 with COVID-19, enrolled during active disease.

The sample holds a few counts of this clone. V is TRBV28 and J is TRBJ1-1, with a weak D call TRBD1 (5 bases). The V and J ends lost 7 bases and 2 bases respectively, with 14 bases between them. The V gene's germline CDR1 is MDHEN and CDR2 SYDVKM. This CDR3 comprises 14 residues. CDR3 protein: CASIGGGVNTEAFF. The CDR3 region has the DNA TGTGCCAGCATCGGCGGGGGGGTTAACACTGAAGCTTTCTTT.

This sequence joins TRBV19 and TRBJ1-4; D gene ambiguous. The V and J ends lost 3 bases and 5 bases respectively, with 10 bases between them. Germline V CDR1 and CDR2: LNHDA, SQIVND (reference sequence). The CDR3 length is 14 residues. CDR3 sequence (DNA): TGTGCCAGTAGTATCGCCGGGTGGAATGAAAAACTGTTTTTT. It encodes CASSIAGWNEKLFF.

This rearrangement joins TRBV11-1 to TRBJ2-7, with TRBD2 matching 10 bases. The V gene's germline CDR1 is SGHAT and CDR2 FQDESV (reference sequence). This CDR3 has 15 residues. J lost 1 base, V lost 5 bases, and 5 bases had no gene match. The CDR3 here is CASSRSGGVSYEQYF. CDR3 nucleotides: TGTGCCAGCAGCAGGAGCGGGGGGGTTTCCTACGAGCAGTACTTC. Full variable domain (missing parts from reference TRBV11-1 and TRBJ2-7): EAEVAQSPRYKITEKSQAVAFWCDPISGHATLYWYRQILGQGPELLVQFQDESVVDDSQLPKDRFSAERLKGVDSTLKIQPAELGDSAMYLCASSRSGGVSYEQYFGPGTRLTVT.

V usage is TRBV6-5 and J usage is TRBJ1-2, with D uncertain. The CDR3 sequence is 12 residues long. Trimming cost V 8 bases and J 2 bases, with 9 bases left between them. Germline V gene lookup returns CDR1 MNHEY and CDR2 SVGAGI. The CDR3 is CASSRANYGYTF. In DNA, the CDR3 is TGTGCCAGCTCGCGGGCGAACTATGGCTACACCTTC.

The chain links TRBV27 to TRBJ1-2, with 7 bases lining up with TRBD1. The V gene end was trimmed by 6 bases and the J gene end by 7 bases; junction bases not matched to a gene: 11. CDR3 size: 14 residues. Germline CDR1 is MNHEY and CDR2 is SMNVEV (reference sequence). The CDR3 coding sequence is TGTGCCAGCAGCCGCCCCGACAGGGTTGGTGGCTACACCTTC. It translates to CASSRPDRVGGYTF.

The rearrangement joins TRBV7-2 to TRBJ2-7; no clear D. The CDR3 is made up of 15 amino acids. Looked up from germline, CDR1 is SGHTA and CDR2 is FQGNSA. The germline V and J ends were trimmed by 4 bases and 3 bases, with 16 bases remaining between them. The DNA of the CDR3 is TGTGCCAGCAGCTCCCGGGTCAGCACAAACTACGAGCAGTACTTC. Protein product: CASSSRVSTNYEQYF. The full variable domain, completed using reference TRBV7-2 and TRBJ2-7, is GAGVSQSPSNKVTEKGKDVELRCDPISGHTALYWYRQSLGQGLEFLIYFQGNSAPDKSGLPSDRFSAERTGGSVSTLTIQRTQQEDSAVYLCASSSRVSTNYEQYFGPGTRLTVT.

This chain connects TRBV3-1 (or the pseudogene TRBV3-2) to TRBJ2-1; D call uncertain. CDR3 length: 13 residues. Germline V lookup: CDR1 LGHDT, CDR2 YNNKEL (reference sequence). V dropped 4 bases and J dropped 6 bases, with 10 bases sitting between them. CDR3 sequence: CASSPPPGNEQFF. As DNA, the CDR3 is TGTGCCAGCAGCCCCCCCCCAGGCAATGAGCAGTTCTTC.

This chain uses TRBV18 with TRBJ1-2; TRBD1 might be the D (6 bases). The ends were cut back, 0 bases at V and 4 bases at J, with 15 bases in the middle. The CDR3 sequence is 16 residues long. The germline gives CDR1 KGHSH, CDR2 LQKENI. The CDR3 DNA sequence: TGTGCCAGCTCACCACCGACAATACAGGGAATCTATGGCTACACCTTC. It encodes CASSPPTIQGIYGYTF.

This clone was detected once. V usage is TRBV5-1 and J usage is TRBJ2-7, with TRBD1 as a possible D gene (6 bases). Germline CDR1 and CDR2: SGHRS and YFSETQ. The V gene lost 0 bases and the J gene lost 5 bases, with 12 bases spanning the gap. The CDR3 is 14 residues long. The CDR3: CASSLGQGINEQYF. Written as DNA, the CDR3 is TGCGCCAGCAGCTTGGGGCAGGGGATCAACGAGCAGTACTTC.

The chain uses TRBV19 and TRBJ2-7; D possibly corresponds to TRBD1 (5 bases). This CDR3 region has 13 residues. Trimming removed 11 bases from V and 3 bases from J, with 17 bases in between. Germline lookup yields CDR1 LNHDA and CDR2 SQIVND (reference sequence). The CDR3 nucleotides are TGTGCCGCAGCCAGGGCAGCCTTCTACGAGCAGTACTTC. Its protein product is CAAARAAFYEQYF.

V usage is TRBV5-6 and J usage is TRBJ1-4; 7 bases map to TRBD1. The CDR3 totals 15 residues. Germline CDR1 is SGHDT and CDR2 is YYEEEE. The trim removed 5 bases at V and 6 bases at J, leaving 10 bases unmatched. CDR3 in amino acids: CASSTLTGFDEKLFF. The DNA for the CDR3 is TGTGCCAGCAGTACACTGACAGGGTTTGATGAAAAACTGTTTTTT.

The sample holds a few counts of this clone. V gene TRBV29-1 combines with J gene TRBJ1-2, with D perhaps TRBD1 (5 bases). The CDR3 totals 13 residues. The ends were cut back, 6 bases at V and 2 bases at J, with 13 bases in the middle. Germline-derived CDR1 and CDR2 are SQVTM and ANQGSEA. The CDR3 DNA reads TGCAGCGTCGGTGACAGTGTCAACTATGGCTACACCTTC. Its protein is CSVGDSVNYGYTF.

The V and J genes are TRBV11-2 and TRBJ2-3; TRBD2 agrees at 9 bases. With 8 bases clipped from V and 3 bases from J, the junction kept 9 bases outside the gene matches. The CDR3 has 15 amino acids. The V gene's germline CDR1 is SGHAT and CDR2 FQNNGV. The CDR3: CASSRRGGGTDTQYF. DNA of the CDR3: TGTGCCAGCTCCCGGCGGGGGGGCGGAACAGATACGCAGTATTTT.

V is TRBV3-1 (or the pseudogene TRBV3-2) and J is TRBJ1-2; tentatively, D is TRBD1 (6 bases). V lost 2 bases to trimming and J lost 8 bases, with 12 bases between them. This CDR3 comprises 13 residues. Germline lookup yields CDR1 LGHDT and CDR2 YNNKEL (reference sequence). CDR3 nucleotides: TGTGCCAGCAGCCAAAGTCCTACAGGGGGCTACACCTTC. Its protein product is CASSQSPTGGYTF.

This chain links TRBV2 with TRBJ1-1; 7 bases match TRBD1. The V and J ends lost 6 bases and 6 bases, in that order; junction bases with no gene match: 7. This CDR3 contains 13 residues. CDR1 SNHLY and CDR2 FYNNEI come from the germline V gene. The CDR3, as DNA: TGTGCCAGCAGGGGGACAGCCACTTCTGAAGCTTTCTTT. It is translated as CASRGTATSEAFF.

V usage is TRBV5-6 and J usage is TRBJ1-2, with 8 bases that match TRBD1. Trimming cost V 4 bases and J 4 bases; bases outside gene matches: 9. This CDR3 has 15 amino acids. CDR1 SGHDT and CDR2 YYEEEE come from the germline V gene. CDR3 nucleotides: TGTGCCAGCAGCCACCGGACAGGGTTGGGCTATGGCTACACCTTC. It yields the protein CASSHRTGLGYGYTF.